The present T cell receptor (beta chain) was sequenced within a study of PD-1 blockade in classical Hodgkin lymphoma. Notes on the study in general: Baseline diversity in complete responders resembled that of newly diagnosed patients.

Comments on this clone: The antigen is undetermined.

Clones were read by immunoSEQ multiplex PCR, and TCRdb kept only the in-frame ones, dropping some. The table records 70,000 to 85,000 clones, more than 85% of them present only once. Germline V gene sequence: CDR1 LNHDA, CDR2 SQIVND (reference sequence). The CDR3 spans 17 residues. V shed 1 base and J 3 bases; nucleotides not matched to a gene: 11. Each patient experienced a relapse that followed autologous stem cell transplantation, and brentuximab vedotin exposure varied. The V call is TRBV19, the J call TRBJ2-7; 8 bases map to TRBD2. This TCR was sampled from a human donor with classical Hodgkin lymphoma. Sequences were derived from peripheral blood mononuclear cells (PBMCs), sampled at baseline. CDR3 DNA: TGTGCCAGTAGTATAGCTAGTCACCGGGAGGGCCTCTACGAGCAGTACTTC. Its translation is CASSIASHREGLYEQYF.